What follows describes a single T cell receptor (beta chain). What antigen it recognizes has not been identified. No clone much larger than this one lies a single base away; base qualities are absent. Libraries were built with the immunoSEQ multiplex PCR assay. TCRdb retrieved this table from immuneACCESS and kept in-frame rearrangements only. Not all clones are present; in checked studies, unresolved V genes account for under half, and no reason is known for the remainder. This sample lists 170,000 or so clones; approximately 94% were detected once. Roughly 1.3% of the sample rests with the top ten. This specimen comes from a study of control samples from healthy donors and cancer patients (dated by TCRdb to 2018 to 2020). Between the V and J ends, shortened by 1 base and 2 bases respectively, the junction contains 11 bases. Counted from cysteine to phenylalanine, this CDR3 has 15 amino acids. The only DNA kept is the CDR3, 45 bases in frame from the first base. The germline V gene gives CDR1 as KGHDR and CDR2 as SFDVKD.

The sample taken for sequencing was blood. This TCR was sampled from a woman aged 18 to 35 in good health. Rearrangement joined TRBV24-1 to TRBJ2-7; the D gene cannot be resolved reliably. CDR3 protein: CATSDFRRYTYEQYF. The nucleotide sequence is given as TGTGCCACCAGTGATTTCCGGCGGTACACCTACGAGCAGTACTTC.